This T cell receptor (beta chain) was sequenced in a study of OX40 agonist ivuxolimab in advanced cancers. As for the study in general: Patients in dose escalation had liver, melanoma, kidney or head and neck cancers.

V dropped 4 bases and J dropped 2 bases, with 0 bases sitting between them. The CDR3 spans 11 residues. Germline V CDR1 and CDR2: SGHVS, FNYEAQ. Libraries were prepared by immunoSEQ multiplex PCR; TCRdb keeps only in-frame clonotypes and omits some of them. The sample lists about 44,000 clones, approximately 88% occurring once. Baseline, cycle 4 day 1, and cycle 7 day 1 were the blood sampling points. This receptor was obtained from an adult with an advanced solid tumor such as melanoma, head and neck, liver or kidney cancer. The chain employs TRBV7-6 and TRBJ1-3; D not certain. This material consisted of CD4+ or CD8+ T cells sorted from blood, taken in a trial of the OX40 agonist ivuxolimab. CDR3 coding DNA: TGTGCCAGCAGCTCTGGAAACACCATATATTTT. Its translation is CASSSGNTIYF.